This T cell receptor (beta chain) was recorded in a study of cytomegalovirus exposure and HLA in healthy donors. Both 60 Vbeta primers and 13 Jbeta primers went into the PCR. Assay: immunoSEQ multiplex PCR; the TCRdb copy retains only in-frame clones and omits some. The repertoire includes about 150,000 clones, around 80% of them detected once, and more than 2% sits in the top ten. CDR1 is MGHRA and CDR2 is YSYEKL in the germline V gene. V lost 0 bases and J 8 bases, leaving 10 bases between the germline ends. This CDR3 comprises 14 residues. The receptor comes from a boy aged 2 to 10 in good health and CMV-seronegative. Sequences were obtained from PBMCs. This sequence joins TRBV4-1 and TRBJ1-4, with D possibly being TRBD1 (5 bases). This CDR3 is CASSQEEGLEKLFF. In DNA form, the CDR3 reads TGCGCCAGCAGCCAAGAGGAGGGACTAGAAAAACTGTTTTTT.